What follows are 28 T cell receptor beta chains derived from one specimen sequenced in a study of blood T cell repertoires in COVID-19. Sequencing was performed with immunoSEQ multiplex PCR; in TCRdb, only in-frame clones are kept and a portion is missing. The sample contains fewer than 300,000 clones, approximately 90% of which appear only once. The sequenced sample was PBMCs or T cells enriched from blood (not recorded which). These TCRs come from a man aged 40-49 years who had recovered from COVID-19.

The J gene is TRBJ2-3, the V gene TRBV11-3; 8 bases are a match to TRBD1. With V trimmed by 6 bases and J by 4 bases, 9 bases remained unmatched. The CDR3 covers 15 residues. CDR1 and CDR2 from the germline V gene are SGHNT and YENEEA. The CDR3 sequence: CASSTRTGTADTQYF. The CDR3 DNA sequence: TGTGCCAGCAGTACAAGGACAGGGACTGCAGATACGCAGTATTTT.

The V and J genes are TRBV6-5 and TRBJ2-5; no reliable D call. Per germline, CDR1 MNHEY and CDR2 SVGAGI. Trimming left V 2 bases short and J 4 bases short, with 5 bases between. This CDR3 is built from 12 residues. The CDR3 loop reads CASSYPSETQYF. CDR3 coding DNA: TGTGCCAGCAGTTACCCGTCAGAGACCCAGTACTTC.

The chain employs TRBV19 and TRBJ2-3; 10 positions match TRBD2. CDR3 length equals 15 residues. J lost 2 bases, V lost 6 bases, and 5 bases had no gene match. The V gene's germline CDR1 is LNHDA and CDR2 SQIVND (reference sequence). CDR3: CASRTSGIYTDTQYF. In DNA form, the CDR3 reads TGTGCCAGTAGAACTAGCGGGATTTACACAGATACGCAGTATTTT.

The J gene is TRBJ2-7, the V gene TRBV14; tentatively, D is TRBD2 (6 bases). Deletions cut 0 bases from V and 6 bases from J, with 15 bases between. Germline V gives CDR1 SGHDN, CDR2 FVKESK. The CDR3 spans 15 residues. The DNA of the CDR3 is TGTGCCAGCAGCCAAGACCGCGGCGGGCGGGGCGAGCAGTACTTC. This codes for CASSQDRGGRGEQYF.

J is TRBJ2-1 and V is TRBV15, with 11 bases identical to TRBD2. Germline V gene data show CDR1 as LNHNV and CDR2 as YYDKDF (reference sequence). The CDR3 consists of 15 residues. V lost 5 bases to trimming and J lost 6 bases; unmatched junction nucleotides: 6. Here the CDR3 DNA reads TGTGCCACCAGCGTTGGACTAGCGGGTCGCAATGAGCAGTTCTTC. Translating it yields CATSVGLAGRNEQFF.

The chain joins TRBV9 to TRBJ2-3; 8 bases match TRBD2. The CDR3 consists of 16 residues. The junction had 11 bases not matched to a gene; V was cut back by 4 bases and J by 4 bases. Germline loops: CDR1 SGDLS, CDR2 YYNGEE. This CDR3 reads CASSRRGGALADTQYF. DNA for the CDR3: TGTGCCAGCAGCCGCCGGGGGGGGGCCCTCGCAGATACGCAGTATTTT.

The chain recombines TRBV2 with TRBJ1-2, with TRBD1 matching over 8 bases. The CDR3 spans 15 residues. Germline trimming cut 1 base from V and 3 bases from J; bases unmatched to any gene: 4. Germline V gives CDR1 SNHLY, CDR2 FYNNEI. In nucleotides, the CDR3 is TGTGCCAGCAGTGAAGGGACAGGGCTTGACTATGGCTACACCTTC. This sequence encodes CASSEGTGLDYGYTF.

The gene calls are TRBV11-2 and TRBJ1-1, with D perhaps matching TRBD1 (5 bases). Trimming cost V 3 bases and J 2 bases, with 19 bases left between them. The CDR3 has 17 amino acids. Germline V gene sequence: CDR1 SGHAT, CDR2 FQNNGV. The CDR3: CASSFSREIGGNTEAFF. The CDR3 DNA sequence: TGTGCCAGCAGCTTTTCGAGGGAAATCGGGGGAAACACTGAAGCTTTCTTT.

The rearrangement uses TRBV9 and TRBJ1-5; 7 bases align to TRBD1. The germline gives CDR1 SGDLS, CDR2 YYNGEE. The CDR3 extends over 14 amino acids. V shed 4 bases and J 0 bases; nucleotides not matched to a gene: 1. In DNA, the CDR3 is TGTGCCAGCAGCCGACAGGGTAGCAATCAGCCCCAGCATTTT. As protein: CASSRQGSNQPQHF.

This clone appeared a few times. The chain uses TRBV29-1 and TRBJ1-5; 8 nucleotides align to TRBD1. Per the germline V gene, CDR1 is SQVTM and CDR2 is ANQGSEA. CDR3 length: 13 residues. V lost 5 bases, J lost 2 bases, and 2 bases stayed unmatched. CDR3 loop: CSVSTGGNQPQHF. Written as DNA, the CDR3 is TGCAGCGTTTCGACAGGGGGCAATCAGCCCCAGCATTTT.

Only one count was recorded for this clone. V gene TRBV2 combines with J gene TRBJ1-2, with 7 bases matching TRBD1. V was pared by 2 bases and J by 2 bases, with 5 bases of the junction left unmatched. The CDR3 covers 15 residues. Germline assignment: CDR1 SNHLY and CDR2 FYNNEI. The CDR3 loop is CASSERLTGNYGYTF. The CDR3 coding sequence is TGTGCCAGCAGTGAAAGGCTGACAGGGAACTATGGCTACACCTTC. Using reference TRBV2 and TRBJ1-2 for the parts outside the CDR3, the full variable domain is EPEVTQTPSHQVTQMGQEVILRCVPISNHLYFYWYRQILGQKVEFLVSFYNNEISEKSEIFDDQFSVERPDGSNFTLKIRSTKLEDSAMYFCASSERLTGNYGYTFGSGTRLTVV.

V usage is TRBV5-5 and J usage is TRBJ1-5, with no clear D. Germline CDR1 reads SGHKS; CDR2 reads YYEKEE (reference sequence). Between the trimmed V and J ends, which lost 4 bases and 3 bases, there was a span of 11 bases. This CDR3 has 14 residues. The CDR3 DNA reads as TGTGCCAGCAGCGACCCGGGTACCAATCAGCCCCAGCATTTT. Its translation: CASSDPGTNQPQHF.

The rearrangement joins TRBV19 to TRBJ2-1; 12 bases are a match to TRBD2. Germline-derived CDR1 and CDR2 are LNHDA and SQIVND (reference sequence). This CDR3 comprises 15 residues. With 3 bases clipped from V and 9 bases from J, the junction kept 6 bases outside the gene matches. CDR3 amino acids: CASSIASGGAFEQFF. CDR3 DNA sequence: TGTGCCAGTAGTATTGCTAGCGGGGGGGCCTTTGAGCAGTTCTTC.

Ten or more counts support this clone. J is TRBJ2-7 and V is TRBV7-2; possible D gene TRBD1, 6 bases. The germline CDR1 and CDR2 sequences are SGHTA and FQGNSA. Trimming took off 1 base at V and 3 bases at J, with 10 bases between the two ends. CDR3 length: 14 amino acids. The CDR3 DNA reads as TGTGCCAGCAGCTTAGAACAGGGAAACTACGAGCAGTACTTC. As protein: CASSLEQGNYEQYF.

The V call is TRBV15, the J call TRBJ2-1, with D perhaps matching TRBD2 (5 bases). The V end lost 3 bases, the J end lost 6 bases, and 15 bases lay between the germline ends. The germline CDR1 and CDR2 sequences are LNHNV and YYDKDF (reference sequence). The CDR3 totals 15 residues. The CDR3 bases are TGTGCCACCAGCAGCGATCCCGCAGGACTCAATGAGCAGTTCTTC. This codes for CATSSDPAGLNEQFF.

This chain connects TRBV6-2 or TRBV6-3 to TRBJ2-2, with TRBD2 matching 10 bases. The CDR3 runs 16 residues. The trim removed 2 bases at V and 6 bases at J, leaving 6 bases unmatched. Germline CDR1 MNHEY, CDR2 SVGEGT. CDR3 sequence (DNA): TGTGCCAGCAGTTACGGGCCTAGCGGGAGTCCCGGGGAGCTGTTTTTT. Its translation is CASSYGPSGSPGELFF.

The J gene is TRBJ2-3, the V gene TRBV6-4; tentative D call: TRBD2 (6 bases). This CDR3 comprises 14 residues. Germline-derived CDR1 and CDR2 are MRHNA and SNTAGT. With 3 bases removed from V and 3 bases from J, the gap between germline ends came to 10 bases. CDR3 bases: TGTGCCAGCAGTGAAGGGACTTTTACAGATACGCAGTATTTT. Encoded protein: CASSEGTFTDTQYF.

Here the CDR3 reads CASSLLTGMKTFTF. The CDR3 DNA is TGTGCCAGCAGCCTTTTGACAGGGATGAAAACTTTCACCTTC. The chain links TRBV5-4 to TRBJ1-2, with TRBD1 identical over 7 bases. The J segment lost 13 bases and the V segment lost 4 bases, leaving 16 bases of the junction unmatched. CDR3 length equals 14 residues. Per germline, CDR1 SGHNT and CDR2 YYREEE (reference sequence).

The rearrangement uses TRBV5-1 and TRBJ2-1; a weak D match, TRBD1 (5 bases). This CDR3 has 14 residues. Trimming stripped 4 bases from V and 5 bases from J, with 13 bases between. CDR1 is SGHRS and CDR2 is YFSETQ in the germline V gene. As DNA, the CDR3 is TGCGCCAGCAGCGAGACAGACCTCCACAATGAGCAGTTCTTC. It specifies CASSETDLHNEQFF. Supplemented by reference TRBV5-1 and TRBJ2-1, the full variable domain reads KAGVTQTPRYLIKTRGQQVTLSCSPISGHRSVSWYQQTPGQGLQFLFEYFSETQRNKGNFPGRFSGRQFSNSRSEMNVSTLELGDSALYLCASSETDLHNEQFFGPGTRLTVL.

CDR3 protein: CASSLGLAGGNLETQYF. The CDR3 nucleotides read TGTGCCAGCAGTCTGGGACTAGCGGGGGGTAACTTGGAGACCCAGTACTTC. J is TRBJ2-5 and V is TRBV6-6, with 15 bases aligning to TRBD2. The CDR3 sequence is 17 residues long. CDR1 MNHNY and CDR2 SVGAGI come from the germline V gene (reference sequence). V was clipped by 5 bases and J by 5 bases; unmatched bases: 9.

The V gene is TRBV6-4, the J gene TRBJ2-3; D not certain. CDR3 size: 14 residues. V was clipped by 3 bases and J by 5 bases, with 12 bases between them. The germline V gene encodes CDR1 MRHNA and CDR2 SNTAGT. The CDR3 DNA follows: TGTGCCAGCAGTGAATGGTTTCTGAGAGATACGCAGTATTTT. Protein product: CASSEWFLRDTQYF.

This rearrangement joins TRBV6-6 to TRBJ2-3; unclear D gene. The CDR3 sequence is 15 residues long. With 2 bases removed from V and 0 bases from J, the gap between germline ends came to 9 bases. In germline, CDR1 is MNHNY, CDR2 SVGAGI (reference sequence). This CDR3 reads CASSYTRTSTDTQYF. The DNA for the CDR3 is TGTGCCAGCAGTTACACTCGCACGAGCACAGATACGCAGTATTTT.

The rearrangement uses TRBV6-2 or TRBV6-3 and TRBJ2-7; 7 bases are shared with TRBD1. Trimming at V came to 0 bases and at J to 6 bases, leaving 8 bases not matched to a gene. This CDR3 region has 15 residues. Germline V gene sequence: CDR1 MNHEY, CDR2 SVGEGT. CDR3 nucleotide sequence: TGTGCCAGCAGTTACTCCATGACCGCAGGGGGCGAGCAGTACTTC. It is translated as CASSYSMTAGGEQYF.

The rearrangement joins TRBV6-5 to TRBJ1-1, with unresolved D. The germline V and J ends were trimmed by 2 bases and 5 bases, with 12 bases remaining between them. Germline V gene data show CDR1 as MNHEY and CDR2 as SVGAGI. The CDR3 has 14 amino acids. This CDR3 is CASSYVGRETEAFF. CDR3 DNA: TGTGCCAGCAGTTACGTGGGCAGAGAGACTGAAGCTTTCTTT.

This chain uses TRBV4-2 with TRBJ2-7; a possible D gene is TRBD1 (6 bases). Germline values: CDR1 LGHNA, CDR2 YNFKEQ. The CDR3 loop spans 16 amino acids. With 2 bases removed from V and 0 bases from J, the gap between germline ends came to 14 bases. The chain's CDR3 is CASSQTAGDNSYEQYF. As DNA, the CDR3 is TGTGCCAGCAGCCAAACCGCTGGGGACAACTCCTACGAGCAGTACTTC.

The chain has TRBV3-1 (or the pseudogene TRBV3-2) and TRBJ2-1; TRBD1 matches 7 bases. This CDR3 comprises 16 residues. The ends lost 3 bases at V and 1 base at J; junction bases unmatched: 6. Germline V gene lookup returns CDR1 LGHDT and CDR2 YNNKEL (reference sequence). Here the CDR3 reads CASSHTGVSSYNEQFF. Written as DNA, the CDR3 is TGTGCCAGCAGCCACACAGGGGTTTCGTCCTACAATGAGCAGTTCTTC.

The rearrangement uses TRBV14 and TRBJ2-5; 10 bases match TRBD1. CDR3 length equals 16 residues. The trim removed 6 bases at V and 4 bases at J, leaving 11 bases unmatched. Per germline, CDR1 SGHDN and CDR2 FVKESK. In DNA, the CDR3 is TGTGCCAGCAGTCCCGGGACAGGGGTTCTGAGAGAGACCCAGTACTTC. Translating gives CASSPGTGVLRETQYF.

The chain employs TRBV5-1 and TRBJ2-7, with 7 bases fitting TRBD2. The CDR3 sequence is 15 residues long. J was trimmed by 0 bases and V by 6 bases; bases with no gene match: 9. Per the germline V gene, CDR1 is SGHRS and CDR2 is YFSETQ. The CDR3 DNA reads as TGCGCCAGCACATCGGGAGGCTCAACCTCCTACGAGCAGTACTTC. Translating gives CASTSGGSTSYEQYF.